The source of this T cell receptor (beta chain) is a study of T cells after yellow fever vaccination. Conversion of TCR transcripts into cDNA relied on 5'RACE template switching, which added a universal primer site and UMIs. MiXCR, applied by TCRdb to the 5' RACE reads, yields one record per CDR3 protein. The sample contains over 35,000 distinct CDR3 sequences, around 6.8% of which appear only once. Notes on the study in general: Reappearing after the booster were most of the clones from primary vaccination (around 96% CD4, 70% to 90% CD8).

Many counts were recorded for this clonotype. This CDR3 has 12 amino acids. CDR1 and CDR2 from the germline V gene are MNHEY and SVGEGT. Trimming left V 4 bases short and J 5 bases short, with 5 bases between. The TCR originated in a man aged 25-40 years who received the YFV17D yellow fever vaccine. The sequences come from PBMCs, either bulk or a sorted T-cell subset (CD4+, CD8+, memory, or dextramer-sorted; not recorded which), collected 45 days after the yellow fever booster vaccination. The chain carries TRBV6-2 or TRBV6-3 and TRBJ2-2; D call uncertain. The CDR3 protein is CASSWSTGELFF. In DNA form, the CDR3 reads TGTGCCAGCAGTTGGTCTACCGGGGAGCTGTTTTTT.